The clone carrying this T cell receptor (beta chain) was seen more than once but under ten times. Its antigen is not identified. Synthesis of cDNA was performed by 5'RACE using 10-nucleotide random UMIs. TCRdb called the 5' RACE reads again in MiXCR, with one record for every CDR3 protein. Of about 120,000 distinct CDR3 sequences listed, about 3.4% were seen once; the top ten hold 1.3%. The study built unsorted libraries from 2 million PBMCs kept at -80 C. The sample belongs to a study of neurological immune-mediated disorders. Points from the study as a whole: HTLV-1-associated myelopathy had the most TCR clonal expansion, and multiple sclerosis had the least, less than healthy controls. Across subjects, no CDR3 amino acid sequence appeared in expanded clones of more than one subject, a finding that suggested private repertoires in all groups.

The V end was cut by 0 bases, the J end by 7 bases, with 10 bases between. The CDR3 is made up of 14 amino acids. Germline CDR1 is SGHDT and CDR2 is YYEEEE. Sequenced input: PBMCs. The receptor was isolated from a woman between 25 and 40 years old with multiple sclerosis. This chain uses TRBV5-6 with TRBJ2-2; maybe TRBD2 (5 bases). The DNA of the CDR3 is TGTGCCAGCAGCTTGGCCCATCGGGGCGGGGAGCTGTTTTTT. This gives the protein CASSLAHRGGELFF. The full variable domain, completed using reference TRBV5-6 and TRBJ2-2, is DAGVTQSPTHLIKTRGQQVTLRCSPKSGHDTVSWYQQALGQGPQFIFQYYEEEERQRGNFPDRFSGHQFPNYSSELNVNALLLGDSALYLCASSLAHRGGELFFGEGSRLTVL.